The clone carrying this TCR beta chain has more than one count but fewer than ten. The antigen remains unidentified. Germline V CDR1 and CDR2: KGHSH, LQKENI. With 4 bases clipped from V and 9 bases from J, the junction kept 16 bases outside the gene matches. The CDR3 has 16 residues. The data were obtained in a study of beta chain features in type 1 diabetes. Study results and limitations: Reduced insertions and increased deletions marked VDJ junctions in type 1 diabetes patients.

All of the isolated RNA was reverse transcribed, so expressed TCRB transcripts were sequenced. Method: immunoSEQ multiplex PCR; TCRdb's copy keeps in-frame clones and lacks some. The data contain 900,000 or so clones, around a sixth of them seen just once; the ten biggest clones take up 0.02% to 0.025%. A sort by CD45RO/CCR7/CD25/CD127/CD95/CD27 yielded CD4+ naive, central memory, regulatory and stem cell-like memory cells. In all sorted populations, purity surpassed 95%. This chain links TRBV18 with TRBJ2-7; 9 bases are a match to TRBD1. This clonotype was sampled from a woman under 30 in good health. Specimen: naive CD4+ T cells from blood. The CDR3 protein is CASSLLVPGQGSAQYF. Written as DNA, the CDR3 is TGTGCCAGCTCACTCCTTGTCCCGGGACAGGGCTCTGCGCAGTACTTC.